What follows are 18 T cell receptor beta chains derived from one specimen sequenced in a study of T-cell memory formation after mild COVID-19. One entry per CDR3 protein, called by TCRdb with MiXCR from the 5' RACE reads. The table lists 250,000 to 300,000 distinct CDR3 sequences, more than 15% of them singletons. Material: PBMCs or a T cell subset sorted from them (not recorded which). The receptors derive from a man aged 18 to 29 who had mild COVID-19 (a few samples of this study predate the infection). Cell type and time point are not known.

In its sample, this clonotype was seen a few times. V is TRBV18 and J is TRBJ2-7; no firm D call. This CDR3 has 13 residues. Per germline, CDR1 KGHSH and CDR2 LQKENI. V lost 2 bases, J lost 3 bases, and 8 bases lay in between. CDR3 sequence reads: CASSPASYYEQYV. DNA for the CDR3: TGTGCCAGCTCACCAGCCAGCTACTACGAGCAGTACGTC.

The gene calls are TRBV20-1 and TRBJ2-7, with TRBD2 matching 8 bases. From germline, CDR1 is DFQATT and CDR2 SNEGSKA (reference sequence). The CDR3 has 15 amino acids. Losses at the gene ends were 0 bases for V and 5 bases for J; bases not matched to a gene: 9. The CDR3 here is CSARDPVSGRDEQYF. The DNA of the CDR3 is TGCAGTGCTAGAGATCCGGTGTCCGGGAGGGACGAGCAGTACTTC.

This clonotype was detected only a few times. V is TRBV20-1 and J is TRBJ1-5, with D perhaps matching TRBD1 (5 bases). The CDR3 has 16 amino acids. Germline V gene data show CDR1 as DFQATT and CDR2 as SNEGSKA (reference sequence). V shed 0 bases and J shed 4 bases, with 16 bases lying between them. CDR3: CSARDPRGTYNQPQHF. The CDR3 nucleotides are TGCAGTGCTAGAGATCCCCGGGGCACTTATAATCAGCCCCAGCATTTT.

This clonotype has only a few counts. This chain connects TRBV11-2 to TRBJ2-7; a weak D match, TRBD1 (6 bases). With 6 bases removed from V and 2 bases from J, the gap between germline ends came to 11 bases. The CDR3 has 13 amino acids. The germline gives CDR1 SGHAT, CDR2 FQNNGV. CDR3 in DNA: TGTGCCAGCAGTCGGGACACCGCCTACGAGCAGTACGTC. Its translation is CASSRDTAYEQYV.

This chain connects TRBV7-3 to TRBJ1-3; D is possibly TRBD1 (5 bases). Germline assignment: CDR1 SGHTA and CDR2 FQGTGA. CDR3 length: 15 amino acids. Trimming cost V 2 bases and J 4 bases, with 12 bases left between them. This CDR3 is CASSLGSGNGNTIYF. CDR3 bases: TGTGCCAGCAGCTTAGGGTCAGGGAACGGAAACACCATATATTTT. The full variable domain, rest sourced from reference TRBV7-3 and TRBJ1-3, is GAGVSQTPSNKVTEKGKYVELRCDPISGHTALYWYRQSLGQGPEFLIYFQGTGAADDSGLPNDRFFAVRPEGSVSTLKIQRTERGDSAVYLCASSLGSGNGNTIYFGEGSWLTVV.

This chain's CDR3 is CASSSQEGETQYF. CDR3 DNA sequence: TGTGCCAGCTCATCACAGGAAGGAGAGACCCAGTACTTC. The rearrangement uses TRBV18 and TRBJ2-5; D possibly corresponds to TRBD1 (5 bases). The CDR3 totals 13 residues. CDR1 is KGHSH, CDR2 LQKENI, per germline. The germline V and J ends were trimmed by 5 bases and 4 bases, with 11 bases remaining between them.

This chain uses TRBV2 with TRBJ1-1; D gene ambiguous. Germline values: CDR1 SNHLY, CDR2 FYNNEI. CDR3 size: 13 residues. Deletions cut 3 bases from V and 5 bases from J, with 10 bases between. As DNA, the CDR3 is TGTGCCAGCAGTGATGAGGGAGGAACTGAAGCTTTCTTT. It translates to CASSDEGGTEAFF.

This clonotype was recorded a few times. This chain links TRBV29-1 with TRBJ1-1; D gene unclear. Trimming shortened V by 0 bases and J by 0 bases, and 11 bases separated the two germline ends. Germline V gene data show CDR1 as SQVTM and CDR2 as ANQGSEA. This CDR3 contains 15 residues. The CDR3 protein is CSVEDLQIMNTEAFF. The CDR3 DNA follows: TGCAGCGTTGAAGACCTACAGATAATGAACACTGAAGCTTTCTTT.

This clonotype showed up just a few times. The chain employs TRBV10-3 and TRBJ2-7, with D perhaps TRBD1 or TRBD2 (6 bases each). V lost 3 bases to trimming and J lost 3 bases, with 24 bases between them. The CDR3 has 18 amino acids. Looked up from germline, CDR1 is ENHRY and CDR2 is SYGVKD. This CDR3 is CAISDQNGGQTRVYEQYF. The DNA for the CDR3 is TGTGCCATCAGTGACCAAAACGGGGGCCAAACCCGGGTCTACGAGCAGTACTTC.

This sequence joins TRBV6-2 or TRBV6-3 and TRBJ2-7, with TRBD2 matching over 9 bases. Trimming took 0 bases from V and 5 from J; bases not matched to a gene: 5. The germline gives CDR1 MNHEY, CDR2 SVGEGT. The CDR3 extends over 15 amino acids. The DNA of the CDR3 is TGTGCCAGCAGTTACTCGTGGACTAGCGTCAACGAGCAGTACTTC. This encodes CASSYSWTSVNEQYF.

This clonotype was seen a handful of times. CDR3 region: CASSRPSTGELFF. In DNA, the CDR3 is TGTGCCAGCAGCAGACCCTCCACCGGGGAGCTGTTTTTT. J is TRBJ2-2 and V is TRBV6-2 or TRBV6-3; no clear D. Germline CDR1 and CDR2: MNHEY and SVGEGT. Trimming took off 6 bases at V and 4 bases at J, with 9 bases between the two ends. The CDR3 is 13 amino acids.

The chain has TRBV7-3 and TRBJ2-3, with D maybe TRBD2 (7 bases). This CDR3 comprises 15 residues. The germline V gene encodes CDR1 SGHTA and CDR2 FQGTGA. The V end was cut by 3 bases, the J end by 4 bases, with 14 bases between. CDR3 amino acids: CASSLTGGKPDTQYF. The CDR3 bases are TGTGCCAGCAGCTTGACGGGGGGCAAGCCAGATACGCAGTATTTT.

The CDR3 region has the DNA TGCGCCAGCAGCCAAGATCGAGGGGGCGGGGATGGCTACACCTTC. This gives the protein CASSQDRGGGDGYTF. The rearrangement uses TRBV4-3 and TRBJ1-2, with 7 bases that match TRBD1. The V segment lost 0 bases and the J segment 6 bases; nucleotides outside the gene matches: 7. Germline V gives CDR1 LGHNA, CDR2 YSLEER. This CDR3 is built from 15 residues.

This clonotype showed up just a few times. The rearrangement links TRBV5-1 to TRBJ1-5; 7 bases map to TRBD1. Trimming cost V 3 bases and J 9 bases; bases outside gene matches: 9. Germline V gene lookup returns CDR1 SGHRS and CDR2 YFSETQ. The CDR3 is 14 residues long. CDR3 coding DNA: TGCGCCAGCAGCTCCGGGACAGCCTTCGGGCCCCAGCATTTT. Translated, it gives CASSSGTAFGPQHF.

This clonotype showed up many times. The rearrangement joins TRBV20-1 to TRBJ1-5, with D possibly matching TRBD1 (6 bases). CDR1 is DFQATT, CDR2 SNEGSKA, per germline (reference sequence). This CDR3 is built from 14 residues. V lost 3 bases, J lost 4 bases, and 13 bases lay in between. CDR3 sequence: CSARSGAANQPQHF. Written as DNA, the CDR3 is TGCAGTGCTAGGTCGGGGGCAGCGAATCAGCCCCAGCATTTT.

The chain recombines TRBV10-3 with TRBJ1-4, with D perhaps TRBD1 (5 bases). Per the germline V gene, CDR1 is ENHRY and CDR2 is SYGVKD. Trimming took off 2 bases at V and 5 bases at J, with 12 bases between the two ends. This CDR3 contains 15 residues. CDR3 sequence: CAISERGPPNEKLFF. CDR3 DNA sequence: TGTGCCATCAGTGAGCGGGGACCGCCGAATGAAAAACTGTTTTTT.

This clonotype was observed a few times. V gene TRBV24-1 combines with J gene TRBJ2-3; TRBD1 aligns across 7 bases. Germline lookup yields CDR1 KGHDR and CDR2 SFDVKD. The CDR3 is 16 amino acids. The V and J ends lost 7 bases and 3 bases, in that order; junction bases with no gene match: 12. CDR3 loop: CATRRRDSDGTDTQYF. The CDR3 DNA reads TGTGCCACCAGGAGACGGGACAGTGATGGGACAGATACGCAGTATTTT.

This clonotype has ten or more counts. An end of the junction differs from the germline gene, which may be a read error. The chain recombines TRBV4-1 with TRBJ2-4; D is undetermined. The CDR3 totals 15 residues. Germline V gives CDR1 MGHRA, CDR2 YSYEKL. CDR3 sequence (DNA): TGCGCCAGCAGCAAAGAGGAACGGTGGGCAGGCATTCAGTACTTC. Protein: CASSKEERWAGIQYF.